This T cell receptor beta chain was retrieved from a study of T cells in Graves' hyperthyroidism and ophthalmopathy. With V trimmed by 4 bases and J by 7 bases, 6 bases remained unmatched. Per germline, CDR1 SGHTA and CDR2 FQGNSA. This CDR3 spans 13 amino acids. Amplification targeted TCR beta CDR3 regions from RNA transcripts. HTBI primers were the set used in a first-round RT-PCR of the TCR CDR3. TCRdb reprocessed the multiplex PCR reads with MiXCR, giving one entry per CDR3 protein. The sample contains some 740,000 distinct CDR3 sequences, 14% of which appear only once. This clonotype originated in a woman aged 18-29 years with Graves' hyperthyroidism. The V call is TRBV7-2, the J call TRBJ2-7, with 8 bases matching TRBD2. The sequencing sample was made of blood. The CDR3 sequence is CASSYGGAGEQYF. The CDR3 DNA is TGTGCCAGCAGCTACGGGGGGGCAGGGGAGCAGTACTTC.